The next 3 T cell receptor beta chains were all read from a single sample in a study of T cells in Graves' hyperthyroidism and ophthalmopathy. There were TCR beta CDR3 regions amplified from RNA transcripts. First-round RT-PCR of the TCR CDR3 relied on the HTBI primer set. Via MiXCR, TCRdb re-called the multiplex PCR reads, giving one row per CDR3 protein. The sample includes about 560,000 distinct CDR3 sequences, around 46% of them seen just once. Sequencing used peripheral blood or thyroid tissue (not recorded which). The receptors were sampled from a woman aged 18-30 years with Graves' hyperthyroidism.

This clonotype was counted between two and nine times. The chain recombines TRBV2 with TRBJ2-5; a weak D match, TRBD2 (6 bases). The V gene's germline CDR1 is SNHLY and CDR2 FYNNEI. The germline V and J ends were trimmed by 4 bases and 5 bases, with 14 bases remaining between them. The CDR3 is 14 residues long. In DNA form, the CDR3 reads TGTGCCAGCAGTGTTGCGGGAACTTCTGAGACCCAGTACTTC. Encoded protein: CASSVAGTSETQYF.

The chain recombines TRBV7-8 with TRBJ1-6, with 7 bases identical to TRBD1. Germline V CDR1 and CDR2: SGHVS, FQNEAQ. This CDR3 has 15 residues. Trimming took 3 bases from V and 7 from J; bases not matched to a gene: 6. CDR3 sequence reads: CASSFTGDSNSPLHF. For the CDR3, the DNA is TGTGCCAGCAGCTTTACAGGGGACAGCAATTCACCCCTCCACTTT.

To note about this clonotype: A junction end diverges from the germline sequence, so it may reflect a read error. The CDR3 protein is CASRTGGINQPQHF. Here the CDR3 DNA reads TGTGCCAGCAGAACAGGGGGAATCAATCAGCCCCAGCATTTT. The chain links TRBV10-1 to TRBJ1-5; 8 bases line up with TRBD1. Germline V gives CDR1 WNHNN, CDR2 SYGVQD (reference sequence). There are 14 residues in the CDR3.